These 27 T cell receptor beta chains share one sample of origin, sequenced in a study of radiation and T cells in renal cell carcinoma. Produced via immunoSEQ multiplex PCR; TCRdb's table is partial and in-frame only. Of 45,000 to 65,000 clones listed, roughly three quarters are singletons. Indicated time point: baseline pretreatment blood. Treatment defined: 15 Gy SBRT to primary tumor, nephrectomy 4 weeks later. The sequences come from blood, collected from a patient whose treatment included radiotherapy and nephrectomy. The receptors were sampled from a man aged 60 to 75 with renal cell carcinoma.

This clone was counted a few times. V gene TRBV13 combines with J gene TRBJ1-3; a possible D gene is TRBD1 (5 bases). The CDR3 length is 14 residues. V gave up 5 bases and J gave up 6 bases, with 14 bases separating them. Germline V gives CDR1 PRHDT, CDR2 FYEKMQ (reference sequence). In DNA form, the CDR3 reads TGTGCCAGCAGCCTCAGGGCCTTACCAAACACCATATATTTT. Translated: CASSLRALPNTIYF.

Comments on this clone: Being one base from a much bigger clone, this may be a read error. This sequence joins TRBV7-2 and TRBJ1-1, with a tentative D call TRBD1 (5 bases). Trimming pared 3 bases from V and 3 bases from J, leaving 8 bases between. Germline loops: CDR1 SGHTA, CDR2 FQGNSA. The CDR3 is made up of 13 amino acids. DNA of the CDR3: TGTGCCAGCAGCTTCGCGGGGGACACTGAAGCTTTCTTT. It encodes CASSFAGDTEAFF. Full variable domain (missing parts from reference TRBV7-2 and TRBJ1-1): GAGVSQSPSNKVTEKGKDVELRCDPISGHTALYWYRQSLGQGLEFLIYFQGNSAPDKSGLPSDRFSAERTGGSVSTLTIQRTQQEDSAVYLCASSFAGDTEAFFGQGTRLTVV.

The rearrangement links TRBV2 to TRBJ2-3; TRBD2 matches at 7 bases. Looked up from germline, CDR1 is SNHLY and CDR2 is FYNNEI. V trimming: 6 bases; J trimming: 5 bases; junction bases outside the gene matches: 14. The CDR3 length is 16 residues. CDR3 in amino acids: CASRGPLGGPGDTQYF. Here the CDR3 DNA reads TGTGCCAGCAGGGGGCCGCTGGGAGGGCCCGGAGATACGCAGTATTTT.

This chain uses TRBV7-8 with TRBJ2-2; perhaps D is TRBD1 or TRBD2 (6 bases each). The CDR3 runs 14 residues. The germline CDR1 and CDR2 sequences are SGHVS and FQNEAQ. V gave up 1 base and J gave up 5 bases, with 8 bases separating them. CDR3 DNA sequence: TGTGCCAGCAGCTTAGGGAGGGGGACCGGGGAGCTGTTTTTT. Protein product: CASSLGRGTGELFF.

CDR3 DNA: TGCGCCAGCAGCTTGGACAGGGGTGAGACCCAGTACTTC. It translates to CASSLDRGETQYF. The chain recombines TRBV5-1 with TRBJ2-5; 7 positions match TRBD1. Germline V lookup: CDR1 SGHRS, CDR2 YFSETQ. The CDR3 loop spans 13 amino acids. With V trimmed by 0 bases and J by 5 bases, 1 base remained unmatched.

The CDR3 DNA reads as TGTGCCAGCAGTAGACAGTCATACGAGCAGTACGTC. This encodes CASSRQSYEQYV. The chain recombines TRBV2 with TRBJ2-7; D is possibly TRBD1 (5 bases). The CDR3 is made up of 12 amino acids. Germline lookup yields CDR1 SNHLY and CDR2 FYNNEI. The V and J ends lost 5 bases and 4 bases respectively, with 9 bases between them.

V and J are TRBV6-5 and TRBJ1-3; D remains unclear. V lost 2 bases and J lost 4, with 15 bases in between. The CDR3 is 16 amino acids. Germline CDR1 and CDR2: MNHEY and SVGAGI. The CDR3 DNA is TGTGCCAGCAGTTACGGAGACACACTGGGCGGAAACACCATATATTTT. It encodes CASSYGDTLGGNTIYF.

For this clone: Sequence at one end of the junction differs from germline and may be a read error. The V and J genes are TRBV2 and TRBJ1-5; the D gene is possibly TRBD1 (5 bases). There are 18 residues in the CDR3. Looked up from germline, CDR1 is SNHLY and CDR2 is FYNNEI. CDR3 amino acids: CASSKAPGSEYSNQPQHF. Written as DNA, the CDR3 is TGTGCCAGCAGTAAAGCCCCAGGGTCGGAATATAGCAATCAGCCCCAGCATTTT.

The chain employs TRBV6-1 and TRBJ2-3; the D is unclear. The CDR3 has 13 amino acids. V lost 7 bases and J lost 0, with 8 bases in between. Per germline, CDR1 MNHNS and CDR2 SASEGT. The CDR3 region is CASMDDSTDTQYF. CDR3 nucleotide sequence: TGTGCCAGCATGGACGACAGCACAGATACGCAGTATTTT.

This chain joins TRBV27 and TRBJ1-4, with D uncertain. From germline, CDR1 is MNHEY and CDR2 SMNVEV (reference sequence). V lost 4 bases and J lost 6, with 18 bases in between. This CDR3 spans 16 amino acids. This CDR3 is CASSSTAWQVDEKLFF. CDR3 coding DNA: TGTGCCAGCAGTTCCACGGCCTGGCAGGTGGATGAAAAACTGTTTTTT.

This sequence joins TRBV5-4 and TRBJ1-1, with D perhaps TRBD1 (5 bases). The CDR3 length is 16 residues. Germline loops: CDR1 SGHNT, CDR2 YYREEE (reference sequence). The germline V and J ends were trimmed by 0 bases and 5 bases, with 17 bases remaining between them. CDR3: CASSLDRDWEGTEAFF. The CDR3 bases are TGTGCCAGCAGCTTGGACAGAGATTGGGAGGGGACTGAAGCTTTCTTT.

The rearrangement links TRBV23-1 to TRBJ1-1; 8 bases agree with TRBD1. TRBV23-1 belongs to the ORF category, with a function that is uncertain. The CDR3 runs to 15 residues. Trimming took 7 bases from V and 5 from J; bases not matched to a gene: 12. Here the CDR3 DNA reads TGCGCCAGCATGGATTACAGGGGGGATAATACTGAAGCTTTCTTT. Residues: CASMDYRGDNTEAFF.

The chain carries TRBV6-6 and TRBJ1-2; possible D gene TRBD1, 5 bases. Germline assignment: CDR1 MNHNY and CDR2 SVGAGI (reference sequence). This CDR3 is 15 amino acids long. Trimming removed 0 bases at V and 7 bases at J, with 15 bases between. In nucleotides, the CDR3 is TGTGCCAGCAGTTACTCGATTAACGGTCAGGGTGGCTACACCTTC. It codes for CASSYSINGQGGYTF.

This rearrangement joins TRBV10-1 to TRBJ2-1, with D tentatively TRBD1 (5 bases). In germline, CDR1 is WNHNN, CDR2 SYGVQD (reference sequence). V lost 0 bases and J lost 1, with 7 bases in between. The CDR3 is 15 residues long. The CDR3 DNA follows: TGCGCCAGCAGTGAGTCAGGGGTATCCTACAATGAGCAGTTCTTC. This codes for CASSESGVSYNEQFF.

The rearrangement links TRBV27 to TRBJ2-3; 7 bases fit TRBD2. CDR3 length: 14 residues. From germline, CDR1 is MNHEY and CDR2 SMNVEV (reference sequence). The junction had 6 bases not matched to a gene; V was cut back by 6 bases and J by 3 bases. The chain's CDR3 is CASSPGGGTDTQYF. The CDR3 bases are TGTGCCAGCAGCCCGGGGGGTGGTACAGATACGCAGTATTTT.

As to this clone: The junction departs from germline at one end; a sequencing error may be responsible. The chain links TRBV2 to TRBJ2-3, with 7 positions matching TRBD1. CDR3 length: 13 amino acids. The germline CDR1 and CDR2 sequences are SNHLY and FYNNEI. The CDR3 sequence: CASSEGTADTQYF. The CDR3 coding sequence is TGTGCCAGCAGCGAAGGGACAGCCGATACGCAGTATTTT.

This clone was seen a few times. This chain uses TRBV29-1 with TRBJ1-1; weak D call: TRBD1 (5 bases). The CDR3 has 14 residues. Deletions cut 2 bases from V and 0 bases from J, with 10 bases between. Germline V gives CDR1 SQVTM, CDR2 ANQGSEA. DNA for the CDR3: TGCAGCGTTGAAACAGGAGGCATGAACACTGAAGCTTTCTTT. It codes for CSVETGGMNTEAFF.

The chain recombines TRBV7-6 with TRBJ2-2; 11 bases are a match to TRBD2. Trimming removed 2 bases from V and 7 bases from J; junction bases left unmatched: 6. The CDR3 sequence is 16 residues long. From germline, CDR1 is SGHVS and CDR2 FNYEAQ. The CDR3 nucleotides read TGTGCCAGCAGCTTAAGGCGGCTAGCGGGGGGCGGGGAGCTGTTTTTT. Translating gives CASSLRRLAGGGELFF. Full variable domain (rest looked up from reference TRBV7-6 and TRBJ2-2): GAGVSQSPRYKVTKRGQDVALRCDPISGHVSLYWYRQALGQGPEFLTYFNYEAQQDKSGLPNDRFSAERPEGSISTLTIQRTEQRDSAMYRCASSLRRLAGGGELFFGEGSRLTVL.

V usage is TRBV5-1 and J usage is TRBJ2-1; possible D gene TRBD2, 6 bases. This CDR3 comprises 15 residues. Trimming stripped 1 base from V and 3 bases from J, with 11 bases between. Germline CDR1 and CDR2: SGHRS and YFSETQ. Here the CDR3 reads CASSLRGDLYNEQFF. CDR3 in DNA: TGCGCCAGCAGCTTGCGCGGGGACCTCTACAATGAGCAGTTCTTC.

This clone was found once. CDR3 residues: CASSSGSQETQYF. The CDR3 nucleotides are TGTGCCAGCAGCTCGGGCTCCCAAGAGACCCAGTACTTC. The V and J genes are TRBV7-6 and TRBJ2-5; no firm D call. Germline V CDR1 and CDR2: SGHVS, FNYEAQ. This CDR3 is built from 13 residues. The V end lost 4 bases, the J end lost 1 base, and 7 bases lay between the germline ends.

This chain joins TRBV7-2 and TRBJ2-2; 7 bases are shared with TRBD1. V lost 2 bases, J lost 0 bases, and 9 bases stayed unmatched. Germline CDR1 reads SGHTA; CDR2 reads FQGNSA. There are 18 residues in the CDR3. Written as DNA, the CDR3 is TGTGCCAGCAGCTTACGTGGGCGACAGGGCCCGAACACCGGGGAGCTGTTTTTT. Translation: CASSLRGRQGPNTGELFF.

The chain employs TRBV4-3 and TRBJ2-7, with no clear D. The V gene lost 1 base and the J gene lost 1 base, with 8 bases spanning the gap. Germline V gene data show CDR1 as LGHNA and CDR2 as YSLEER. The CDR3 is 14 amino acids. CDR3 residues: CASSQGWSSYEQYF. The CDR3 nucleotides are TGCGCCAGCAGCCAAGGGTGGTCTTCCTACGAGCAGTACTTC.

This clone is a singleton in its sample. The chain recombines TRBV7-2 with TRBJ2-7; 8 bases map to TRBD1. Germline assignment: CDR1 SGHTA and CDR2 FQGNSA. The CDR3 consists of 12 residues. Trimming took 5 bases from V and 4 from J; bases not matched to a gene: 1. This chain's CDR3 is CASSRTGYEQYF. The CDR3 DNA reads TGTGCCAGCAGCAGGACAGGGTACGAGCAGTACTTC.

This clone was seen only once. This chain links TRBV18 with TRBJ1-1, with 8 bases aligning to TRBD1. CDR3 length: 14 residues. Germline loops: CDR1 KGHSH, CDR2 LQKENI. Trimming cost V 3 bases and J 4 bases; bases outside gene matches: 4. Here the CDR3 DNA reads TGTGCCAGCTCACCCCTAACAGGGGGCACTGAAGCTTTCTTT. As protein: CASSPLTGGTEAFF.

This clone has just one count. The CDR3, as DNA: TGTGCCAGCAGCCCGAACGTAGCCGAGACCCAGTACTTC. Its protein is CASSPNVAETQYF. This sequence joins TRBV7-2 and TRBJ2-5; D gene ambiguous. From germline, CDR1 is SGHTA and CDR2 FQGNSA. V dropped 5 bases and J dropped 5 bases, with 12 bases sitting between them. This CDR3 has 13 amino acids.

The chain couples TRBV9 to TRBJ1-2, with 7 positions matching TRBD1. The CDR3 loop spans 14 amino acids. Germline V lookup: CDR1 SGDLS, CDR2 YYNGEE. The V and J ends lost 3 bases and 2 bases, in that order; junction bases with no gene match: 4. The CDR3 spells CASSETTGNYGYTF. The CDR3, as DNA: TGTGCCAGCAGCGAGACGACAGGGAACTATGGCTACACCTTC.

V and J are TRBV29-1 and TRBJ2-3; 8 bases fit TRBD1. Germline V gives CDR1 SQVTM, CDR2 ANQGSEA. This CDR3 contains 16 residues. J gave up 3 bases and V 2 bases, and 10 bases lay outside the gene matches. CDR3 region: CSVERGQGAQTDTQYF. DNA for the CDR3: TGCAGCGTTGAAAGAGGGCAGGGGGCGCAGACAGATACGCAGTATTTT.